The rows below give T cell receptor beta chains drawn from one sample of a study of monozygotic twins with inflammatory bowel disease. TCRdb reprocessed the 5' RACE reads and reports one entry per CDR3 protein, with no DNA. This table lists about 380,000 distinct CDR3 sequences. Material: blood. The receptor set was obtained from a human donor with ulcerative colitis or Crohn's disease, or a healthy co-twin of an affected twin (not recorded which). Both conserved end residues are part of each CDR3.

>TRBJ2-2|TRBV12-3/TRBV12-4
CASSLRSTGRHTGELFF
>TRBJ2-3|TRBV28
CASSPGWGLASYTQYF
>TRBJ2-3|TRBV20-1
CSARFTDTQYF
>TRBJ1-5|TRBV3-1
CASSLRDRNQPQHF
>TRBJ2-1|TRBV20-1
CSAKDPTSGGAGNEQFF
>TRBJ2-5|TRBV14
CASSRLPGLAEETQYF
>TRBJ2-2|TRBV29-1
CSGAGDTGELFF
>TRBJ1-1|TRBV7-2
CASSLVFLNTEAFF
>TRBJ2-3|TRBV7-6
CASSGRTAGGSTDTQYF
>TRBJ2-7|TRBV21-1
CASSNLLPNRGDPLSYEQYF
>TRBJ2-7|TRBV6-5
CASSYRYRGSYEQYF
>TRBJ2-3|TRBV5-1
CASSIGTDTQYF
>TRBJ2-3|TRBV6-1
CASSEQRRDTQYF
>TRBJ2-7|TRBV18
CASSDGTASYEQYF
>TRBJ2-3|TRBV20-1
CSARDGKNTDTQYF
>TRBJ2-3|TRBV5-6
CASSLGWRGTDTQYF
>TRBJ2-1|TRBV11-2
CASSPVYNEQFF
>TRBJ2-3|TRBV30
CAWTGKDTQYF
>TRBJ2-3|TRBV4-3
CASSQARGGADTQYF
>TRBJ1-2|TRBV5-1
CASSLGTGPNYGYTF
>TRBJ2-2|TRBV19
CASRTGAAGPGELFF
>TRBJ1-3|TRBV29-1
CSVVDTGTSGNTIYF
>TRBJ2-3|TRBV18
CASSYRQGLTDTQYF
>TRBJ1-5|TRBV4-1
CASSQEGQGAVEHF
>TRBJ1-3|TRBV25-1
CASSEYSTGNTIYF
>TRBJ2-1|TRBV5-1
CASDPSGPYNEQFF